What follows describes a single T cell receptor beta chain. Its target is unknown. TCRdb's copy holds only in-frame clones and misses some; the assay was immunoSEQ multiplex PCR. The sample lists tens of thousands of clones, 70% to 90% occurring once. This sample was included in a study of T cell responses to AZD1222 COVID-19 vaccine. Study observations and caveats: It should be noted that donors were predominantly white British and more often female, and clonal diversity was possibly underestimated. Elevations in Spike-specific TCR breadth and depth followed administration of two AZD1222 doses. At study baseline, merely five or six AZD1222 recipients were seropositive.

This CDR3 contains 16 residues. Germline CDR1 SNHLY, CDR2 FYNNEI. V lost 6 bases and J 3 bases, leaving 18 bases between the germline ends. The sample in question was peripheral blood, obtained 28 days after the second AZD1222 dose. This sequence was found in an adult who received the AZD1222 COVID-19 vaccine. The V gene is TRBV2, the J gene TRBJ1-5, with D unclear. The DNA for the CDR3 is TGTGCCAGCAGCAATAGGAGGCGTCCCTTCAATCAGCCCCAGCATTTT. Translated: CASSNRRRPFNQPQHF.